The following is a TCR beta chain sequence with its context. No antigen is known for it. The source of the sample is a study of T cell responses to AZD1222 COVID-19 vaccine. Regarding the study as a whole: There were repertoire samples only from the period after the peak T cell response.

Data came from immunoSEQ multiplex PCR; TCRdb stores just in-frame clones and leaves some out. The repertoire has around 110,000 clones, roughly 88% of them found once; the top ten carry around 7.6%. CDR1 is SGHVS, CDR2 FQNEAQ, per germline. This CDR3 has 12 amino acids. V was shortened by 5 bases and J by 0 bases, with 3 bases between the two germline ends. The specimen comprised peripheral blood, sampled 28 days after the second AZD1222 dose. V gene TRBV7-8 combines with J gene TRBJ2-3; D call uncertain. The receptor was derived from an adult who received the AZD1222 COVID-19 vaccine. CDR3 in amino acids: CASSPSTDTQYF. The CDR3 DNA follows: TGTGCCAGCAGCCCCAGCACAGATACGCAGTATTTT.